This T cell receptor (beta chain) was found in a study of preoperative IRX-2 immunotherapy in early breast cancer (dated by TCRdb to the late 2010s). Here V drops 1 base and J drops 6 bases, and the junction holds 6 bases not matched to any gene. Taken from the germline V gene, the CDR1 and CDR2 loops are MGHRA and YSYEKL. The CDR3 holds 15 amino acids from the cysteine to the phenylalanine. The only DNA kept is the CDR3, 45 bases in frame from the first base. The treatment or condition label corresponds to: preoperative locoregional IRX-2 cytokine immunotherapy. The samples were obtained from a phase Ib study that tested preoperative, locoregional IRX-2 cytokine immunotherapy designed to prime immune responses. Before surgery, IRX-2 was given to the donors, who were patients with early-stage breast cancer. Library method: the immunoSEQ multiplex PCR assay. The immuneACCESS repertoire file appears here via TCRdb, limited to in-frame rearrangements. These files lack a portion of the clones; in checked studies, under half of the deficit traces to unresolved V genes, and the cause of the others is not known. The sample has 35,000 to 55,000 clones on record, approximately 94% of them singletons. The ten largest clones represent around 1.7% of the sample.

This clone was counted a few times. The antigen it recognizes is unknown. The sample holds no much larger clone one base away, and base qualities are not on file. The input for sequencing was tumor tissue, taken after IRX-2 immunotherapy. The rearranged segments are TRBV4-1 and TRBJ2-1; 7 bases in the middle match TRBD2. The TCR originated in a human donor with breast cancer. The CDR3 has the sequence CASSQALARTNEQFF. The nucleotide sequence is given as TGCGCCAGCAGCCAAGCACTAGCGAGGACCAATGAGCAGTTCTTC.